Below are 21 T cell receptor beta chains sequenced from a single sample in a study of blood T cell repertoires in COVID-19. Data came from immunoSEQ multiplex PCR; TCRdb stores just in-frame clones and leaves some out. The sample contains about 49,000 clones, less than 90% of which appear only once. The sample comprised peripheral blood. These receptors all come from a man aged 50 or older with acute or convalescent COVID-19.

V usage is TRBV12-3 or TRBV12-4 and J usage is TRBJ2-1, with 9 bases aligning to TRBD2. The CDR3 loop spans 13 amino acids. V trimming: 1 base; J trimming: 9 bases; junction bases outside the gene matches: 1. CDR3 sequence (DNA): TGTGCCAGCAGTTTAGGGCGGGAGGGTGAGCAGTTCTTC. Translation gives CASSLGREGEQFF.

The rearrangement joins TRBV24-1 to TRBJ1-2; a weak D match, TRBD1 (5 bases). The CDR3 has 13 amino acids. Trimming left V 5 bases short and J 4 bases short, with 10 bases between. Germline V lookup: CDR1 KGHDR, CDR2 SFDVKD. Here the CDR3 reads CATSGGRSYGYTF. CDR3 bases: TGTGCCACCAGTGGGGGCAGATCCTATGGCTACACCTTC.

The chain links TRBV25-1 to TRBJ2-7; D is perhaps TRBD2 (5 bases). The CDR3 runs 15 residues. V lost 1 base and J 0 bases, leaving 10 bases between the germline ends. Germline CDR1 is MGHDK and CDR2 is SYGVNS. Here the CDR3 reads CASSEWRQFSYEQYF. As DNA, the CDR3 is TGTGCCAGCAGTGAATGGAGGCAGTTCTCCTACGAGCAGTACTTC.

This clone was seen more than once but under ten times. The rearrangement joins TRBV13 to TRBJ2-3, with 10 bases that match TRBD1. CDR3 length equals 16 residues. CDR1 and CDR2 from the germline V gene are PRHDT and FYEKMQ (reference sequence). The ends lost 4 bases at V and 2 bases at J; junction bases unmatched: 6. The CDR3 DNA reads TGTGCCAGCAGCTACGCCGGGACAGGGGTCACAGATACGCAGTATTTT. Translating it yields CASSYAGTGVTDTQYF.

The chain recombines TRBV9 with TRBJ2-2, with a weak D call TRBD2 (6 bases). V was shortened by 4 bases and J by 2 bases, with 12 bases between the two germline ends. CDR1 and CDR2 from the germline V gene are SGDLS and YYNGEE. The CDR3 covers 15 residues. The CDR3: CASSRGVTNTGELFF. Written as DNA, the CDR3 is TGTGCCAGCAGCCGCGGGGTTACCAACACCGGGGAGCTGTTTTTT.

The chain carries TRBV7-4 and TRBJ1-5; perhaps TRBD1 as D (5 bases). The CDR3 extends over 18 amino acids. The V end lost 0 bases, the J end lost 2 bases, and 17 bases lay between the germline ends. Per the germline V gene, CDR1 is SGHVT and CDR2 is SQSDAQ. CDR3 bases: TGTGCCAGCAGCTTAGCCCGTTCCCGGGGGGAGGGCAATCAGCCCCAGCATTTT. Its translation is CASSLARSRGEGNQPQHF.

The chain joins TRBV6-2 or TRBV6-3 to TRBJ1-5, with 9 bases lining up with TRBD1. The CDR3 is made up of 14 amino acids. Germline V CDR1 and CDR2: MNHEY, SVGEGT. After removal of 2 bases from V and 6 bases from J, the junction contained 2 bases not matched to a gene. This CDR3 is CASSYTGGGQPQHF. CDR3 coding DNA: TGTGCCAGCAGTTACACAGGGGGCGGTCAGCCCCAGCATTTT.

The chain is built from TRBV6-5 and TRBJ1-2, with TRBD1 matching 7 bases. Per the germline V gene, CDR1 is MNHEY and CDR2 is SVGAGI. The CDR3 spans 15 residues. J was trimmed by 8 bases and V by 6 bases; bases with no gene match: 15. CDR3 in DNA: TGTGCCAGCAGGGCGGACAGGAGGGCTATAGGCGGCTACACCTTC. This sequence encodes CASRADRRAIGGYTF.

V is TRBV6-2 or TRBV6-3 and J is TRBJ2-5; D is uncertain. This CDR3 has 12 amino acids. Trimming removed 5 bases from V and 3 bases from J, with 7 bases in between. CDR1 and CDR2 from the germline V gene are MNHEY and SVGEGT. The CDR3 nucleotides are TGTGCCAGCAGTCAGAACAAAGAGACCCAGTACTTC. Protein sequence: CASSQNKETQYF.

The chain is built from TRBV24-1 and TRBJ2-2; 9 nucleotides line up with TRBD1. Germline CDR1 KGHDR, CDR2 SFDVKD. The CDR3 loop spans 16 amino acids. Trimming cost V 4 bases and J 3 bases; bases outside gene matches: 5. This CDR3 is CATSDRTGAYTGELFF. The CDR3 nucleotides read TGTGCCACCAGTGACAGGACAGGGGCCTACACCGGGGAGCTGTTTTTT.

CDR3 coding DNA: TGTGCCAGCAGCACCAGGGGTTGGGATCAGCCCCAGCATTTT. Residues: CASSTRGWDQPQHF. The chain joins TRBV9 to TRBJ1-5, with D perhaps matching TRBD1 (6 bases). The germline V and J ends were trimmed by 4 bases and 5 bases, with 13 bases remaining between them. The CDR3 consists of 14 residues. Germline V gives CDR1 SGDLS, CDR2 YYNGEE.

The genes are TRBV3-1 (or the pseudogene TRBV3-2) and TRBJ1-2, with D possibly TRBD1 on 5 matching bases. Germline CDR1 is LGHDT and CDR2 is YNNKEL (reference sequence). Trimming stripped 4 bases from V and 4 bases from J, with 13 bases between. The CDR3 totals 14 residues. In nucleotides, the CDR3 is TGTGCCAGCAGCCCCACGGCAGGGCTCTATGGCTACACCTTC. Translating it yields CASSPTAGLYGYTF.

This chain uses TRBV13 with TRBJ2-2, with TRBD1 matching 7 bases. The CDR3 is made up of 14 amino acids. Germline CDR1 and CDR2: PRHDT and FYEKMQ (reference sequence). The V segment lost 5 bases and the J segment 4 bases; nucleotides outside the gene matches: 4. This CDR3 is CASSEGAVTGELFF. CDR3 DNA: TGTGCCAGCAGCGAGGGGGCAGTCACCGGGGAGCTGTTTTTT.

The chain combines TRBV18 with TRBJ1-4; 7 positions agree with TRBD1. From germline, CDR1 is KGHSH and CDR2 LQKENI. This CDR3 has 15 amino acids. The ends lost 4 bases at V and 8 bases at J; junction bases unmatched: 10. CDR3 sequence: CASSRADRKGEKLFF. CDR3 bases: TGTGCCAGCTCACGGGCGGACAGGAAGGGCGAAAAACTGTTTTTT. The full variable domain, in which reference TRBV18 and TRBJ1-4 provide the parts outside the CDR3, is NAGVMQNPRHLVRRRGQEARLRCSPMKGHSHVYWYRQLPEEGLKFMVYLQKENIIDESGMPKERFSAEFPKEGPSILRIQQVVRGDSAAYFCASSRADRKGEKLFFGSGTQLSVL.

This chain links TRBV4-1 with TRBJ2-7, with D possibly being TRBD1 (6 bases). Germline assignment: CDR1 MGHRA and CDR2 YSYEKL. The CDR3 loop spans 15 amino acids. Deletions cut 0 bases from V and 0 bases from J, with 9 bases between. CDR3 coding DNA: TGCGCCAGCAGCCAAGATTCAGGGGTCTCCTACGAGCAGTACTTC. Translating it yields CASSQDSGVSYEQYF.

V is TRBV7-9 and J is TRBJ2-1; D might be TRBD1 (6 bases). Germline V gene lookup returns CDR1 SEHNR and CDR2 FQNEAQ (reference sequence). V gave up 1 base and J gave up 6 bases, with 7 bases separating them. There are 13 residues in the CDR3. CDR3 bases: TGTGCCAGCAGCTTAGGGACAGCCAATGAGCAGTTCTTC. This sequence encodes CASSLGTANEQFF.

The chain uses TRBV11-3 and TRBJ2-2; TRBD1 aligns across 7 bases. Germline assignment: CDR1 SGHNT and CDR2 YENEEA. This CDR3 has 15 residues. V lost 0 bases and J lost 4; bases outside the gene matches: 2. As DNA, the CDR3 is TGTGCCAGCAGCTTAGAAGGGGGCATCACCGGGGAGCTGTTTTTT. It specifies CASSLEGGITGELFF.

The chain combines TRBV10-2 with TRBJ1-3; possibly TRBD1 for D (5 bases). The CDR3 contains 14 residues. Germline CDR1 is WSHSY and CDR2 is SAAADI. The V end lost 7 bases, the J end lost 0 bases, and 10 bases lay between the germline ends. The DNA of the CDR3 is TGCGCCAGCACCACAGGTTCCTCTGGAAACACCATATATTTT. As protein: CASTTGSSGNTIYF.

This clone was seen only a few times. The CDR3 bases are TGCGCCAGCAGCTGGGACAGTGACACAGATACGCAGTATTTT. Translation gives CASSWDSDTDTQYF. The rearrangement joins TRBV5-1 to TRBJ2-3, with 7 nucleotides matching TRBD1. The CDR3 is 14 amino acids. Looked up from germline, CDR1 is SGHRS and CDR2 is YFSETQ. V lost 3 bases and J lost 2; bases outside the gene matches: 3.

This rearrangement joins TRBV7-8 to TRBJ2-7; 7 bases match TRBD2. Germline V gene sequence: CDR1 SGHVS, CDR2 FQNEAQ. This CDR3 is 17 amino acids long. The trim removed 1 base at V and 4 bases at J, leaving 13 bases unmatched. The CDR3 nucleotides are TGTGCCAGCAGCTTAGTGTGGGCGGGAGAGTCTGGGTACGAGCAGTACTTC. It translates to CASSLVWAGESGYEQYF.

The chain couples TRBV23-1 to TRBJ1-3; unclear D gene. TRBV23-1 is reported as an ORF; its role is uncertain. CDR3 size: 19 residues. Trimming pared 3 bases from V and 0 bases from J, leaving 21 bases between. CDR3 nucleotides: TGCGCCAGCAGTCAGGTAATAGCCCCGACGGCTGGCTCTGGAAACACCATATATTTT. Translation gives CASSQVIAPTAGSGNTIYF.